These T cell receptor beta chains were read from a single sample in a study of Ad26.COV2.S vaccination and SARS-CoV-2 variants. Clones were read by immunoSEQ multiplex PCR, and TCRdb kept only the in-frame ones, dropping some. This table holds hundreds of thousands of clones, around 90% found once. Sequencing was performed on peripheral blood, taken in a trial of Ad26.COV2.S vaccine versus placebo. The receptors shown here come from a person aged 18-60 years who received the Ad26.COV2.S COVID-19 vaccine or a placebo. The CDR3 runs from the conserved cysteine through the conserved F or W. The D gene is left open where the match is weak. Some rows have no size entry. The others give once, few or many, or a class for an expanded clone.

cdr3_aa	cdr3_nt	j_call	v_call	d_call	clone_size
CASSESDRPLEQYF	TGCGCCAGCAGTGAGTCGGACAGGCCCTTGGAGCAGTACTTC	TRBJ2-7	TRBV10-1	TRBD1	once
CASSQGRTSGSTDTQYF	TGCGCCAGCAGCCAAGGTCGGACTAGCGGTAGCACAGATACGCAGTATTTT	TRBJ2-3	TRBV4-3	TRBD2	NA
CAWSPTRETQYF	TGTGCCTGGAGTCCTACTCGGGAGACCCAGTACTTC	TRBJ2-5	TRBV30	NA	NA
CATSRGPSGSTNNEQFF	TGTGCCACCAGCAGAGGGCCTAGCGGGAGTACCAACAATGAGCAGTTCTTC	TRBJ2-1	TRBV15	TRBD2	NA
CASSPQGGLATMETQYF	TGTGCCAGCTCACCCCAGGGGGGACTAGCAACGATGGAGACCCAGTACTTC	TRBJ2-5	TRBV18	TRBD2	NA
CASSSSSDEQFF	TGTGCCAGCAGCTCGAGTTCAGATGAGCAGTTCTTC	TRBJ2-1	TRBV11-2	NA	NA
CASSSRGTDYNEQFF	TGTGCCAGCAGCTCCCGGGGGACCGACTACAATGAGCAGTTCTTC	TRBJ2-1	TRBV11-2	NA	NA
CASRREANTEAFF	TGTGCCAGCCGCAGGGAGGCGAACACTGAAGCTTTCTTT	TRBJ1-1	TRBV2	NA	NA
CASSQADWGETQYF	TGCGCCAGCAGCCAGGCCGACTGGGGGGAGACCCAGTACTTC	TRBJ2-5	TRBV4-1	NA	NA
CASSLQGHTDTQYF	TGCGCCAGCAGCTTACAGGGGCACACAGATACGCAGTATTTT	TRBJ2-3	TRBV5-1	TRBD1	NA
CASNVEDGYGYTF	TGTGCCAGCAATGTTGAGGATGGCTATGGCTACACCTTC	TRBJ1-2	TRBV2	NA	NA
CASSPTSGRPSYNEQFF	TGTGCCAGCAGCCCCACTAGCGGGAGACCTTCCTACAATGAGCAGTTCTTC	TRBJ2-1	TRBV6-2/TRBV6-3	TRBD2	NA
CASSRGGQRPKGYTF	TGTGCCAGCAGCAGGGGGGGCCAACGGCCCAAGGGCTACACCTTC	TRBJ1-2	TRBV9	NA	NA
CASSQDRVNEKLFF	TGTGCCAGCAGCCAGGACAGGGTTAATGAAAAACTGTTTTTT	TRBJ1-4	TRBV9	TRBD1	NA
CASSMVEAGETQYF	TGTGCCAGTAGTATGGTTGAGGCTGGGGAGACCCAGTACTTC	TRBJ2-5	TRBV19	NA	NA
CASSQEGRLAGGPGETQYF	TGTGCCAGCAGCCAAGAAGGTCGACTAGCGGGAGGGCCTGGAGAGACCCAGTACTTC	TRBJ2-5	TRBV3-1/TRBV3-2	TRBD2	NA
CASSQSSTRDRANTGELFF	TGCGCCAGCAGTCAATCGTCTACCCGGGACAGGGCGAACACCGGGGAGCTGTTTTTT	TRBJ2-2	TRBV23-1	TRBD1	NA
CASSRTGIVEKLFF	TGTGCCAGCAGTAGGACAGGGATCGTCGAAAAACTGTTTTTT	TRBJ1-4	TRBV2	TRBD1	NA
CASSSSFRVFGDQPQHF	TGTGCCAGCAGCTCGTCATTCAGGGTATTCGGGGATCAGCCCCAGCATTTT	TRBJ1-5	TRBV7-2	NA	NA
CAWSQSTDTQYF	TGTGCCTGGAGTCAGTCGACAGATACGCAGTATTTT	TRBJ2-3	TRBV30	NA	NA
CASSPYLSGGFYSNQPQHF	TGTGCCAGCAGCCCCTATCTTTCAGGGGGCTTTTATAGCAATCAGCCCCAGCATTTT	TRBJ1-5	TRBV27	TRBD1	NA
CASSHPTYEQYF	TGTGCCAGCAGCCATCCGACCTACGAGCAGTACTTC	TRBJ2-7	TRBV16	NA	NA
CASRPGTSSYNEQFF	TGTGCCAGCAGACCCGGGACTAGCTCCTACAATGAGCAGTTCTTC	TRBJ2-1	TRBV14	TRBD2	NA
CASSLDAGGVEKLFF	TGTGCCAGCAGCTTGGATGCAGGGGGTGTTGAAAAACTGTTTTTT	TRBJ1-4	TRBV5-8	TRBD1	NA
CASSEWGAHGYTF	TGTGCCAGCAGTGAGTGGGGGGCGCATGGCTACACCTTC	TRBJ1-2	TRBV28	NA	NA
CASSYRSAQGGYTF	TGTGCCAGCAGTTACCGTTCGGCACAGGGTGGCTACACCTTC	TRBJ1-2	TRBV6-5	NA	NA
CASSQPQAGGGYEQYF	TGCGCCAGCAGCCAACCTCAAGCGGGAGGGGGCTACGAGCAGTACTTC	TRBJ2-7	TRBV4-3	TRBD2	NA
CASSFAGVDEQYF	TGTGCCAGCAGCTTTGCGGGAGTGGACGAGCAGTACTTC	TRBJ2-7	TRBV5-4	TRBD2	NA
CASSLGASGSGTDTQYF	TGTGCCAGCAGCTTAGGGGCTAGCGGGAGTGGGACAGATACGCAGTATTTT	TRBJ2-3	TRBV7-6	TRBD2	once
CASSNGQGRTDTQYF	TGCGCCAGCAGCAACGGACAGGGTCGGACAGATACGCAGTATTTT	TRBJ2-3	TRBV5-1	TRBD1	NA
CASSLGGTGGSEAFF	TGTGCCAGCAGCTTAGGGGGGACAGGAGGCAGTGAAGCTTTCTTT	TRBJ1-1	TRBV11-2	TRBD1	NA
CASSLGSGMSTDTQYF	TGTGCCAGCAGTTTAGGATCCGGGATGAGCACAGATACGCAGTATTTT	TRBJ2-3	TRBV28	NA	once
CASSLKGEKLFF	TGTGCCAGCAGTTTAAAAGGGGAAAAACTGTTTTTT	TRBJ1-4	TRBV12-3/TRBV12-4	NA	NA
CASSQGASSYEQYF	TGCGCCAGCAGCCAGGGCGCCAGCTCCTACGAGCAGTACTTC	TRBJ2-7	TRBV5-1	NA	NA
CASSHRDSLTDTQYF	TGTGCCAGCAGTCACCGGGACAGCCTCACAGATACGCAGTATTTT	TRBJ2-3	TRBV6-5	TRBD1	NA
CASSIPVRVTNEKLFF	TGTGCCAGTAGTATACCGGTTCGTGTCACTAATGAAAAACTGTTTTTT	TRBJ1-4	TRBV19	NA	NA
CASSPNRGSGHEQYF	TGTGCCAGTAGCCCTAATCGGGGATCTGGGCACGAGCAGTACTTC	TRBJ2-7	TRBV19	NA	NA
CASIAGLAGATGELFF	TGTGCCAGCATCGCCGGACTAGCGGGAGCAACCGGGGAGCTGTTTTTT	TRBJ2-2	TRBV7-9	TRBD2	few
CASSYPTRTTLDTQYF	TGTGCCAGCAGTTACCCGACTCGGACTACCTTAGATACGCAGTATTTT	TRBJ2-3	TRBV6-2/TRBV6-3	NA	NA
CASSAGTGWSQPQHF	TGTGCCAGTAGTGCGGGGACAGGGTGGAGTCAGCCCCAGCATTTT	TRBJ1-5	TRBV19	TRBD1	NA
CATSVAGSNEQFF	TGTGCCACCAGTGTCGCGGGGAGCAATGAGCAGTTCTTC	TRBJ2-1	TRBV24-1	NA	NA
CASSLLAGGYSGANVLTF	TGTGCCAGCAGCTTGTTGGCGGGAGGATACTCTGGGGCCAACGTCCTGACTTTC	TRBJ2-6	TRBV5-4	TRBD2	NA
CSVDGLNTEAFF	TGCAGCGTTGATGGACTGAACACTGAAGCTTTCTTT	TRBJ1-1	TRBV29-1	NA	NA
CATQVFSYNEQFF	TGTGCCACTCAGGTATTCTCCTACAATGAGCAGTTCTTC	TRBJ2-1	TRBV10-3	NA	NA
CASSQFGGGPAYNEQFF	TGTGCCAGCAGCCAATTCGGGGGAGGGCCCGCCTACAATGAGCAGTTCTTC	TRBJ2-1	TRBV11-2	TRBD2	NA
CASSEFQGVLEKLFF	TGTGCCAGCAGTGAATTCCAGGGGGTATTGGAAAAACTGTTTTTT	TRBJ1-4	TRBV6-1	TRBD1	once
CSARRDDTQYF	TGCAGTGCTAGAAGGGATGATACGCAGTATTTT	TRBJ2-3	TRBV20-1	NA	few
CSVIGTGDFEQYF	TGCAGCGTGATCGGGACAGGGGACTTCGAGCAGTACTTC	TRBJ2-7	TRBV29-1	TRBD1	NA
CACTGQFQETQYF	TGTGCCTGCACCGGACAGTTCCAAGAGACCCAGTACTTC	TRBJ2-5	TRBV21-1	NA	NA
CASSVGPAGWEVEQYF	TGTGCCAGCAGCGTCGGCCCAGCGGGCTGGGAAGTAGAGCAGTACTTC	TRBJ2-7	TRBV9	NA	NA
CASSGGGYGGELFF	TGTGCCAGCAGTGGAGGGGGGTACGGCGGGGAGCTGTTTTTT	TRBJ2-2	TRBV28	NA	NA
CASSSDPGFAYEQYF	TGCGCCAGCAGCTCGGACCCAGGGTTTGCCTACGAGCAGTACTTC	TRBJ2-7	TRBV5-1	NA	NA
CASSLTSGSLDEQFF	TGTGCCAGCAGCCTGACTAGCGGGAGTCTGGATGAGCAGTTCTTC	TRBJ2-1	TRBV2	TRBD2	once
CASSLGGVGTSADTQYF	TGTGCCAGCAGCTTAGGGGGGGTCGGGACTTCGGCAGATACGCAGTATTTT	TRBJ2-3	TRBV7-6	NA	NA
CASSVGTDSNQPQHF	TGTGCCAGTAGTGTCGGGACAGATAGCAATCAGCCCCAGCATTTT	TRBJ1-5	TRBV19	TRBD1	NA
CASSTGLYNEQFF	TGTGCCAGCAGTACCGGATTGTACAATGAGCAGTTCTTC	TRBJ2-1	TRBV27	NA	NA
CASSQVVTNTEAFF	TGTGCCAGCAGCCAAGTCGTGACGAACACTGAAGCTTTCTTT	TRBJ1-1	TRBV14	NA	NA
CASSQDRPDTEAFF	TGTGCCAGCAGCCAAGATCGCCCCGACACTGAAGCTTTCTTT	TRBJ1-1	TRBV3-1/TRBV3-2	NA	NA
CASSQEAASGRADTQYF	TGCGCCAGCAGCCAAGAAGCGGCTAGCGGGAGGGCAGATACGCAGTATTTT	TRBJ2-3	TRBV4-3	TRBD2	NA